This TCR beta chain is drawn from a study of T cell responses to AZD1222 COVID-19 vaccine. Trimming shortened V by 5 bases and J by 3 bases, and 11 bases separated the two germline ends. Germline V gene data show CDR1 as SGHVS and CDR2 as FQNEAQ. CDR3 length equals 15 residues. Sequencing was performed with immunoSEQ multiplex PCR; in TCRdb, only in-frame clones are kept and a portion is missing. The sample has under 150,000 clones; about 90% are singletons. Specimen: peripheral blood, collected on day 0 of AZD1222 vaccination. The TCR was taken from an adult in good health. The rearrangement uses TRBV7-8 and TRBJ1-6; no clear D gene. The CDR3 region is CASSLPGDYNSPLHF. For the CDR3, the DNA is TGTGCCAGCAGCCTACCCGGGGACTATAATTCACCCCTCCACTTT. Full variable domain (missing parts from reference TRBV7-8 and TRBJ1-6): GAGVSQSPRYKVAKRGQDVALRCDPISGHVSLFWYQQALGQGPEFLTYFQNEAQLDKSGLPSDRFFAERPEGSVSTLKIQRTQQEDSAVYLCASSLPGDYNSPLHFGNGTRLTVT.